Following are 3 T cell receptor beta chains from one sample sequenced in a study of blood T cells in healthy people across ages. The use of a sample-barcoded 5' primer and a J-beta primer mix characterized a second PCR of roughly 7 to 11 cycles. Each CDR3 protein gets one entry after TCRdb re-called the 5' RACE reads with MiXCR. The sample includes 800,000 to 950,000 distinct CDR3 sequences, under 40% of them seen just once. Material for sequencing was blood. The receptors come from a man aged 18 to 35 in good health.

In regard to this clonotype: One junction end disagrees with the germline gene, perhaps due to a read error. The rearrangement links TRBV12-3 or TRBV12-4 to TRBJ2-2; 7 nucleotides align to TRBD2. The CDR3 runs to 16 residues. CDR3: CASTLFGGTNTGELFF. CDR3 sequence (DNA): TGTGCCAGCACTTTATTCGGGGGGACGAACACCGGGGAGCTGTTTTTT.

Turning to this clonotype: The junction differs from germline at one of its ends, possibly a read error. This chain uses TRBV12-3 or TRBV12-4 with TRBJ2-5, with D possibly TRBD1 on 6 matching bases. CDR3 length equals 14 residues. CDR3 in amino acids: CASSTGTPQETQYF. The CDR3, as DNA: TGTGCTAGCAGTACCGGGACACCCCAAGAGACCCAGTACTTC.

This clonotype was seen repeatedly, ten times or more. The chain combines TRBV29-1 with TRBJ2-5, with D unclear. V was clipped by 4 bases and J by 1 base, with 10 bases between them. The CDR3 runs 13 residues. Germline V gene data show CDR1 as SQVTM and CDR2 as ANQGSEA. The CDR3 protein is CSVGRLTQETQYF. The CDR3 region has the DNA TGCAGCGTTGGAAGGTTAACCCAAGAGACCCAGTACTTC.